A selection of T cell receptor beta chains follows, all from one sample in a study of cytomegalovirus exposure and HLA in healthy donors. Method: immunoSEQ multiplex PCR; TCRdb's copy keeps in-frame clones and lacks some. The sample lists fewer than 250,000 clones; roughly 88% were seen once. The sequencing input was PBMCs. These receptors all come from a woman aged 30 to 39 in good health and CMV-seropositive. The CDR3 runs from the conserved cysteine through the conserved F or W. The D gene is left open where the match is weak. Where a row states a size, it is once, few, many or the class of an expanded clone; other rows omit it.

J gene | CDR3 length | V gene | D gene | clone size | CDR3 protein | CDR3 DNA
TRBJ2-2 | 15 | TRBV9 | . | . | CASSVDGQGTGELFF | TGTGCCAGCAGCGTAGACGGGCAGGGCACCGGGGAGCTGTTTTTT
TRBJ2-1 | 15 | TRBV7-3 | TRBD2 | . | CASSLLAGGGLEQFF | TGTGCCAGCAGCTTACTAGCGGGAGGAGGCCTTGAGCAGTTCTTC
TRBJ1-2 | 12 | TRBV2 | . | . | CASPGFNYGYTF | TGTGCCAGCCCCGGATTTAACTATGGCTACACCTTC
TRBJ2-7 | 16 | TRBV4-1 | TRBD1 | . | CASSQADRVWAYEQYF | TGCGCCAGCAGCCAAGCAGACAGGGTCTGGGCCTACGAGCAGTACTTC
TRBJ2-5 | 14 | TRBV7-9 | . | . | CASSLIANQETQYF | TGTGCCAGCAGTCTTATAGCGAACCAAGAGACCCAGTACTTC
TRBJ1-5 | 12 | TRBV19 | . | . | CASSESDQPQHF | TGTGCCAGTAGTGAGTCTGATCAGCCCCAGCATTTT
TRBJ2-2 | 18 | TRBV14 | TRBD2 | . | CASSQVMGRGVNTGELFF | TGTGCCAGCAGCCAAGTAATGGGGAGGGGAGTGAACACCGGGGAGCTGTTTTTT
TRBJ1-1 | 14 | TRBV5-1 | . | once | CASSLVDGGTEAFF | TGCGCCAGCAGCTTGGTGGACGGCGGTACTGAAGCTTTCTTT
TRBJ2-4 | 11 | TRBV20-1 | . | once | CSARPSDIQYF | TGCAGTGCTAGACCCTCTGACATTCAGTACTTC
TRBJ2-7 | 15 | TRBV4-1 | . | . | CASSQSDRFSYEQYF | TGCGCCAGCAGCCAATCTGACAGGTTTTCCTACGAGCAGTACTTC
TRBJ1-2 | 15 | TRBV11-2 | TRBD1 | . | CASSLGRTGSTGYTF | TGTGCCAGCAGCTTAGGTAGGACAGGCTCTACGGGCTACACCTTC
TRBJ1-3 | 15 | TRBV14 | . | few | CASRQFGPTGNTIYF | TGTGCCAGCAGACAATTCGGACCCACTGGAAACACCATATATTTT
TRBJ1-1 | 11 | TRBV6-5 | . | few | CASSKESEAFF | TGTGCCAGCAGTAAGGAGTCCGAAGCTTTCTTT
TRBJ2-7 | 12 | TRBV6-6 | TRBD1 | . | CASITDRGEQYF | TGTGCCAGCATCACGGACAGGGGCGAGCAGTACTTC
TRBJ1-2 | 14 | TRBV6-1 | TRBD1 | . | CASSEWGTGVGYTF | TGTGCCAGCAGTGAATGGGGGACAGGGGTTGGCTACACCTTC
TRBJ2-4 | 13 | TRBV27 | . | . | CASTFPPKNIQYF | TGTGCCAGCACCTTCCCCCCCAAAAACATTCAGTACTTC
TRBJ1-1 | 13 | TRBV7-8 | . | . | CASSLAGTTEAFF | TGTGCCAGCAGCTTAGCAGGGACTACTGAAGCTTTCTTT
TRBJ1-5 | 15 | TRBV5-1 | . | . | CASSVSGNGNQPQHF | TGCGCCAGCAGCGTATCCGGGAACGGCAATCAGCCCCAGCATTTT
TRBJ2-5 | 15 | TRBV11-3 | TRBD2 | . | CASSVASAGEETQYF | TGTGCCAGCAGTGTCGCGTCAGCGGGAGAGGAGACCCAGTACTTC
TRBJ2-2 | 13 | TRBV6-4 | TRBD1 | . | CASSHDRAGELFF | TGTGCCAGCAGTCATGACAGGGCCGGGGAGCTGTTTTTT
TRBJ2-7 | 13 | TRBV4-3 | . | . | CASSQDLTGEQYF | TGCGCCAGCAGCCAAGATCTGACAGGCGAGCAGTACTTC
TRBJ2-7 | 12 | TRBV11-3 | . | . | CASSLRGYEQYF | TGTGCCAGCAGCCTTAGGGGATACGAGCAGTACTTC
TRBJ2-7 | 13 | TRBV27 | TRBD1 | once | CASTAGWTGEQYF | TGTGCCAGCACCGCCGGATGGACAGGCGAGCAGTACTTC
TRBJ2-5 | 15 | TRBV25-1 | . | . | CASSDWGLKQETQYF | TGTGCCAGCAGTGACTGGGGACTTAAGCAAGAGACCCAGTACTTC
TRBJ2-7 | 13 | TRBV16 | . | . | CASSQSRGAFRSF | TGTGCCAGCAGCCAATCTCGAGGGGCCTTCCGTAGTTTC
TRBJ2-2 | 15 | TRBV29-1 | . | . | CSVRTSSGVVGELFF | TGCAGCGTCCGGACGAGTTCGGGAGTTGTCGGGGAGCTGTTTTTT
TRBJ2-1 | 14 | TRBV6-1 | TRBD1 | once | CASRGGIAYNEQFF | TGTGCCAGCAGAGGGGGCATCGCCTACAATGAGCAGTTCTTC
TRBJ1-1 | 16 | TRBV6-5 | . | . | CASSYLLPKGNTEAFF | TGTGCCAGCAGTTACTTACTCCCAAAGGGAAACACTGAAGCTTTCTTT
TRBJ2-2 | 13 | TRBV27 | . | once | CASSQQGTGELFF | TGTGCCAGCTCCCAGCAGGGAACCGGGGAGCTGTTTTTT
TRBJ1-1 | 13 | TRBV30 | . | . | CAWSRTGTVKAFF | TGTGCCTGGAGTAGGACTGGCACGGTCAAAGCTTTCTTT
TRBJ1-4 | 14 | TRBV10-3 | . | . | CAISDRDPNEKLFF | TGTGCCATCAGTGACCGGGACCCCAATGAAAAACTGTTTTTT
TRBJ1-2 | 14 | TRBV28 | . | . | CASSRLGGNYGYTF | TGTGCCAGCAGCCGTTTAGGGGGGAACTATGGCTACACCTTC
TRBJ2-5 | 13 | TRBV6-5 | TRBD2 | once | CASRGRGGETQYF | TGTGCCAGCCGCGGGAGGGGAGGCGAGACCCAGTACTTC
TRBJ1-2 | 11 | TRBV9 | . | . | CASGEVYGYTF | TGTGCCAGCGGGGAGGTCTATGGCTACACCTTC
TRBJ2-7 | 13 | TRBV28 | TRBD2 | . | CASKAGGLSEQYF | TGTGCCAGCAAAGCGGGGGGGCTATCCGAGCAGTACTTC
TRBJ1-5 | 17 | TRBV30 | TRBD1 | few | CAWSRGQGALSNQPQHF | TGTGCCTGGAGCAGGGGGCAGGGGGCCCTTAGCAATCAGCCCCAGCATTTT
TRBJ1-5 | 15 | TRBV27 | . | . | CASSRGAGLNQPQHF | TGTGCCAGCAGCCGGGGGGCAGGCCTCAATCAGCCCCAGCATTTT